This T cell receptor (beta chain) was identified in a study of tissue T cells after allogeneic stem cell transplantation. Study-level results: Across patients, clones rarely overlapped, yet motif clusters were shared tissue-specifically.

Specified time point: mouse harvest day 14 after allogeneic transplant. The graft held 10^6 splenic CD5+ T cells and 10^7 T-cell-depleted bone marrow cells. Libraries were prepared by immunoSEQ multiplex PCR; TCRdb keeps only in-frame clonotypes and omits some of them. The top ten hold approximately 4.6% of the sample, which has thousands of clones, about 33% seen once. Concerning this clone itself: Its specificity is unknown. Here the gene names and germline are mouse.

The sample was skin. The receptor was derived from a female BALB/c mouse given C57BL/6 T cells with graft-versus-host disease after an allogeneic hematopoietic cell transplant.

CDR3 protein: CASSQHNTEVFF. CDR3 bases read: TGTGCCAGCAGTCAACACAACACAGAAGTCTTC. The chain links TRBV26 to TRBJ1-1; D is undetermined. The read halts 1 residue ahead of the CDR3 end, with the missing end drawn from the germline J gene. V gave up 4 bases and J gave up 2 bases, with 5 bases separating them. The germline gives CDR1 KGHPV, CDR2 FQNQEV (reference sequence). The CDR3 runs 12 residues.